Below are 18 T cell receptor beta chains sequenced from a single sample in a study of shared clonotypes between healthy human individuals. TCRdb's table, derived via immunoSEQ multiplex PCR, lists solely in-frame clones and lacks some. The sample shows under 750,000 clones, over 55% of them seen only once. Material for sequencing was memory CD4+ T cells sorted from blood. Subset of the sample: CD45RA-negative fraction. Every receptor here comes from a woman aged 30 to 39 in good health.

The chain employs TRBV7-9 and TRBJ2-1; 9 bases align to TRBD2. The CDR3 loop spans 15 amino acids. V lost 1 base to trimming and J lost 8 bases; unmatched junction nucleotides: 6. The germline V gene encodes CDR1 SEHNR and CDR2 FQNEAQ (reference sequence). CDR3 in DNA: TGTGCCAGCAGCTTAGGGACTAGCGTGTATGATGAGCAGTTCTTC. Its translation is CASSLGTSVYDEQFF.

This clone was detected a few times. The chain couples TRBV25-1 to TRBJ2-7; D unresolved. With 6 bases removed from V and 10 bases from J, the gap between germline ends came to 25 bases. The CDR3 loop spans 15 amino acids. Germline CDR1 MGHDK, CDR2 SYGVNS. Here the CDR3 reads CASSASVSWSKTQYF. As DNA, the CDR3 is TGTGCCAGCAGCGCCTCGGTCAGTTGGTCCAAAACCCAGTACTTC.

The chain couples TRBV19 to TRBJ2-1, with D perhaps TRBD2 (6 bases). Trimming shortened V by 4 bases and J by 6 bases, and 13 bases separated the two germline ends. The CDR3 has 14 residues. CDR1 and CDR2 from the germline V gene are LNHDA and SQIVND (reference sequence). CDR3 amino acids: CASSSETRLNEQFF. CDR3 nucleotide sequence: TGTGCCAGTAGTAGCGAGACTAGGCTCAATGAGCAGTTCTTC. The complete variable domain, with remaining parts taken from reference TRBV19 and TRBJ2-1, reads DGGITQSPKYLFRKEGQNVTLSCEQNLNHDAMYWYRQDPGQGLRLIYYSQIVNDFQKGDIAEGYSVSREKKESFPLTVTSAQKNPTAFYLCASSSETRLNEQFFGPGTRLTVL.

This clone occurred once. The J gene is TRBJ1-2, the V gene TRBV4-2; D is possibly TRBD1 (6 bases). Germline values: CDR1 LGHNA, CDR2 YNFKEQ. This CDR3 region has 15 residues. V was pared by 1 base and J by 8 bases, with 17 bases between. CDR3 nucleotide sequence: TGTGCCAGCAGCCAAGGGGGGGGCGGATCGAGAGGCTACACCTTC. This codes for CASSQGGGGSRGYTF.

CDR3: CASSLEGNPTGYEQYF. CDR3 nucleotide sequence: TGCGCCAGCAGCTTGGAAGGGAATCCTACGGGCTACGAGCAGTACTTC. This rearrangement joins TRBV5-1 to TRBJ2-7, with D uncertain. Trimming left V 0 bases short and J 3 bases short, with 16 bases between. The CDR3 covers 16 residues. The V gene's germline CDR1 is SGHRS and CDR2 YFSETQ.

This sequence joins TRBV4-1 and TRBJ2-1, with D unresolved. Trimming took 0 bases from V and 4 from J, leaving 13 bases between them. The CDR3 loop spans 16 amino acids. The germline CDR1 and CDR2 sequences are MGHRA and YSYEKL. This chain's CDR3 is CASSQDERSVYNEQFF. The CDR3, as DNA: TGCGCCAGCAGCCAAGATGAGAGGTCAGTATACAATGAGCAGTTCTTC.

The chain is built from TRBV4-2 and TRBJ2-7; D gene ambiguous. Germline lookup yields CDR1 LGHNA and CDR2 YNFKEQ. This CDR3 has 14 residues. Trimming left V 2 bases short and J 1 base short, with 9 bases between. CDR3 loop: CASSQLGESYEQYF. CDR3 sequence (DNA): TGTGCCAGCAGCCAACTCGGAGAGTCCTACGAGCAGTACTTC.

V usage is TRBV5-1 and J usage is TRBJ1-2; 8 bases are shared with TRBD1. With 0 bases clipped from V and 7 bases from J, the junction kept 8 bases outside the gene matches. The CDR3 spans 15 residues. The germline V gene has CDR1 SGHRS and CDR2 YFSETQ. CDR3 sequence: CASSLADRGWSGYTF. DNA of the CDR3: TGCGCCAGCAGCTTGGCCGACAGGGGATGGTCTGGCTACACCTTC.

Note on this clone: The germline gene is not matched at one end of the junction; a read error may be the cause. The chain joins TRBV6-5 to TRBJ2-7; 7 bases agree with TRBD2. The CDR3 has 15 amino acids. Germline assignment: CDR1 MNHEY and CDR2 SVGAGI. This CDR3 is CASTYGPSGSYEQYF. CDR3 coding DNA: TGTGCCAGCACTTACGGGCCTAGCGGATCCTACGAGCAGTACTTC.

V gene TRBV7-6 combines with J gene TRBJ1-3; D gene ambiguous. Germline loops: CDR1 SGHVS, CDR2 FNYEAQ. V was clipped by 5 bases and J by 0 bases, with 5 bases between them. The CDR3 contains 13 residues. The CDR3 region has the DNA TGTGCCAGCAGCGGACGCTCTGGAAACACCATATATTTT. Its protein product is CASSGRSGNTIYF.

This sequence joins TRBV29-1 and TRBJ2-5; D gene unclear. The end of the DNA aligns better with TRBJ2-7, so the J call may be wrong. The CDR3 covers 12 residues. From germline, CDR1 is SQVTM and CDR2 ANQGSEA. CDR3 sequence: CSVETWTNEQYF. The CDR3 DNA reads TGCAGCGTAGAGACATGGACCAACGAGCAGTACTTC.

The V and J genes are TRBV21-1 and TRBJ2-7; no check of the table's D call, TRBD2, against the DNA was made. TRBV21-1 is deemed a pseudogene. The CDR3 totals 11 residues. The CDR3 is CASADSYEQYF. The CDR3 nucleotides are TGTGCCAGCGCGGACTCCTACGAGCAGTACTTC.

V is TRBV6-1 and J is TRBJ1-5; D is perhaps TRBD1 (6 bases). The CDR3 runs 15 residues. Germline V gives CDR1 MNHNS, CDR2 SASEGT. V gave up 5 bases and J gave up 9 bases, with 20 bases separating them. CDR3 DNA: TGTGCCAGCAGTCCTGACAGGCCGGTGGGTGGGCCCCAGCATTTT. As protein: CASSPDRPVGGPQHF.

The V call is TRBV7-9, the J call TRBJ1-1; unclear D gene. V was cut by 4 bases and J by 5 bases, with 11 bases left in between. CDR1 is SEHNR and CDR2 is FQNEAQ in the germline V gene (reference sequence). CDR3 length: 13 residues. The CDR3 reads CASSSYFGTEAFF. The CDR3 nucleotides are TGTGCCAGCAGCTCCTATTTCGGGACTGAAGCTTTCTTT.

This chain connects TRBV5-1 to TRBJ2-1; 10 positions agree with TRBD2. Losses at the gene ends were 1 base for V and 7 bases for J; bases not matched to a gene: 11. The CDR3 has 17 residues. The germline V gene encodes CDR1 SGHRS and CDR2 YFSETQ. CDR3 sequence: CASSLPLAGAVENEQFF. The CDR3 DNA reads TGCGCCAGCAGCTTGCCGCTAGCGGGAGCGGTTGAGAATGAGCAGTTCTTC.

The chain joins TRBV10-2 to TRBJ2-2; 10 bases agree with TRBD1. The V segment lost 4 bases and the J segment 5 bases; nucleotides outside the gene matches: 1. This CDR3 is built from 14 residues. Looked up from germline, CDR1 is WSHSY and CDR2 is SAAADI. The chain's CDR3 is CASSGGQGTGELFF. The CDR3 DNA is TGCGCCAGCAGTGGGGGACAGGGGACCGGGGAGCTGTTTTTT.

The chain links TRBV27 to TRBJ2-7; 10 bases fit TRBD2. The CDR3 has 15 residues. With V trimmed by 6 bases and J by 3 bases, 8 bases remained unmatched. From germline, CDR1 is MNHEY and CDR2 SMNVEV (reference sequence). The CDR3 DNA reads as TGTGCCAGCAGACCTGAACTAGCGGGGAACTACGAGCAGTACTTC. It encodes CASRPELAGNYEQYF.

This clone was detected once. The rearrangement links TRBV19 to TRBJ2-7; 10 bases line up with TRBD1. The length of the CDR3 is 15 residues. Germline CDR1 LNHDA, CDR2 SQIVND (reference sequence). The J segment lost 3 bases and the V segment lost 2 bases, leaving 4 bases of the junction unmatched. CDR3 in DNA: TGTGCCAGTAGTATATCCCGGACAGGGGGCTACGAGCAGTACTTC. Translating gives CASSISRTGGYEQYF.